Listed here are 7 T cell receptor beta chains from one sample, sequenced in a study of patients and donors after allogeneic stem cell transplantation. TCRdb passed the RT-PCR reads through MiXCR, listing each CDR3 protein once. The sample records approximately 160,000 distinct CDR3 sequences, 30% being singletons. The specimen was blood, either unsorted or a sorted T cell fraction (not recorded which). Receptor source: a human donor who was either an allogeneic HSCT recipient or a stem cell or donor lymphocyte infusion donor (not recorded which). It is not recorded whose cells these are; they may come from a transplant donor.

This chain links TRBV5-1 with TRBJ2-1, with 12 bases fitting TRBD2. This CDR3 has 18 residues. Germline V gives CDR1 SGHRS, CDR2 YFSETQ. With 1 base clipped from V and 8 bases from J, the junction kept 13 bases outside the gene matches. This chain's CDR3 is CASSLPAGLAGSSDEQFF. The CDR3 DNA reads TGCGCCAGCAGCTTGCCTGCTGGACTAGCGGGAAGTTCGGATGAGCAGTTCTTC. Together with reference TRBV5-1 and TRBJ2-1, the CDR3 gives the full variable domain: KAGVTQTPRYLIKTRGQQVTLSCSPISGHRSVSWYQQTPGQGLQFLFEYFSETQRNKGNFPGRFSGRQFSNSRSEMNVSTLELGDSALYLCASSLPAGLAGSSDEQFFGPGTRLTVL.

V usage is TRBV5-1 and J usage is TRBJ2-4; D may be TRBD1 or TRBD2 (7 bases each). The V gene lost 2 bases and the J gene lost 1 base, with 28 bases spanning the gap. The CDR3 is 21 amino acids. Germline V lookup: CDR1 SGHRS, CDR2 YFSETQ. The CDR3 region is CASSFRIPTGPAGVAKNIQYF. The CDR3 nucleotides are TGCGCCAGCAGCTTCCGGATCCCGACAGGGCCCGCGGGAGTTGCCAAAAACATTCAGTACTTC.

In nucleotides, the CDR3 is TGTGCCAGCCAGAGACTAGCGGGAGGCGGAGTATACGAGCAGTACTTC. This translates into CASQRLAGGGVYEQYF. The chain recombines TRBV28 with TRBJ2-7; 13 positions agree with TRBD2. The germline V gene has CDR1 MDHEN and CDR2 SYDVKM. V shed 8 bases and J 4 bases; nucleotides not matched to a gene: 11. This CDR3 spans 16 amino acids.

This clonotype was observed a few times. This chain connects TRBV1 to TRBJ1-5; the D segment call TRBD1 is taken from the table without a DNA check. TRBV1 is described as a pseudogene. This CDR3 is built from 14 residues. The DNA of the CDR3 is TGCACCAGCAGCCAGGGGACCGCCAGCGGACCCCAGCATTTT. Encoded protein: CTSSQGTASGPQHF.

This clonotype appeared once. This chain joins TRBV7-3 and TRBJ1-2; D gene uncertain. In germline, CDR1 is SGHTA, CDR2 FQGTGA. The CDR3 is made up of 13 amino acids. V lost 0 bases to trimming and J lost 3 bases, with 5 bases between them. The DNA of the CDR3 is TGTGCCAGCAGCTTAACAGGCTACTATGGCTACACCTTC. Its translation: CASSLTGYYGYTF.

This clonotype has a handful of counts. V gene TRBV7-6 combines with J gene TRBJ2-5; D gene unclear. Per the germline V gene, CDR1 is SGHVS and CDR2 is FNYEAQ. V lost 0 bases, J lost 5 bases, and 10 bases lay in between. The CDR3 loop spans 14 amino acids. The CDR3 sequence is CASSLAANGETQYF. The CDR3 region has the DNA TGTGCCAGCAGCTTAGCCGCCAATGGGGAGACCCAGTACTTC.

The chain links TRBV18 to TRBJ2-1; 13 bases are a match to TRBD2. The CDR3 is made up of 16 amino acids. V lost 8 bases and J lost 7; bases outside the gene matches: 11. Germline V lookup: CDR1 KGHSH, CDR2 LQKENI. The CDR3 DNA is TGTGCCAGCACACTAGCGGGAGGGCCCCTAGGGAATGAGCAGTTCTTC. This encodes CASTLAGGPLGNEQFF.